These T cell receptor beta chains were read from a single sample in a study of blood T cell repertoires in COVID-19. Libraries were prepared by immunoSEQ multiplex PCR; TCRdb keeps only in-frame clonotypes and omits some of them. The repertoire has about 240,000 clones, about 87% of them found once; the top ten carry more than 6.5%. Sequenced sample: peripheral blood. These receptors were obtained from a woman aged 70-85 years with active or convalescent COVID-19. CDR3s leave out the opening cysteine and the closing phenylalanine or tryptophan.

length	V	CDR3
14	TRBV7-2	ASSLDRGGNTDTQY
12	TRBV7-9	ASSLYGRDQPQH
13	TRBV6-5	ASSQAQISNQPQH
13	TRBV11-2	ASSLGDRGPYEQY
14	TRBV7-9	ASSSTLAGGPGEQF
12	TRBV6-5	ASVGSGIGYGYT
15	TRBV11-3	ASSLTVGLNWGGELF
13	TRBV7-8	ASSLGRGQAYEQY
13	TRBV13	ASSSRSPGANVLT
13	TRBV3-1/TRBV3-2	ASSQRGGGESEQY
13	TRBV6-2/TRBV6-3	ASNPSLSGSTEAF